A selection of T cell receptor beta chains follows, all from one sample in a study of blood T cell repertoires in COVID-19. Libraries were prepared by immunoSEQ multiplex PCR; TCRdb keeps only in-frame clonotypes and omits some of them. The repertoire holds about 400,000 clones, 88% seen once, with approximately 2.1% in the top ten. The specimen sequenced was PBMCs or T cells enriched from blood (not recorded which). The origin of the receptors is a middle-aged woman with acute COVID-19. Both conserved end residues are part of each CDR3. The D gene is left open where the match is weak. The size entry is marked missing in some rows and otherwise reads once, few, many or a size class.

TRBV5-4	15	-	TRBD1	TRBJ1-1	TGTGCCAGCAGCCCGGGACAGGGGAGGGACACTGAAGCTTTCTTT	CASSPGQGRDTEAFF
TRBV19	15	-	-	TRBJ1-4	TGTGCCAGTAGTATGATTCAAGCCTCTAATGAAAAACTGTTTTTT	CASSMIQASNEKLFF
TRBV5-1	15	-	-	TRBJ2-3	TGCGCCAGCAGCTCTGGACACCCAAGCACAGATACGCAGTATTTT	CASSSGHPSTDTQYF
TRBV19	14	-	-	TRBJ2-3	TGTGCCAGTTCCCAGACAGGTCGGTCAGATACGCAGTATTTT	CASSQTGRSDTQYF
TRBV5-4	13	-	-	TRBJ1-1	TGTGCCAGCAGCACTATAATTCACACTGAAGCTTTCTTT	CASSTIIHTEAFF
TRBV11-2	14	few	-	TRBJ1-6	TGTGCCAGCAGCTCCACTAAACACAATTCACCCCTCCACTTT	CASSSTKHNSPLHF
TRBV6-2/TRBV6-3	13	-	-	TRBJ2-2	TGTGCCAGCAGTATCCAGGGCTCCGGGGAGCTGTTTTTT	CASSIQGSGELFF
TRBV30	17	-	-	TRBJ1-4	TGTGCCTGGGCAACGGGCCCTGGACAGCCAACTAATGAAAAACTGTTTTTT	CAWATGPGQPTNEKLFF
TRBV7-6	15	-	-	TRBJ1-3	TGTGCCAGCAGTCCTATGGACAGCTCTGGAAACACCATATATTTT	CASSPMDSSGNTIYF
TRBV11-2	15	-	TRBD1	TRBJ2-2	TGTGCCAGCAGCGCACAGGGGTTGAACACCGGGGAGCTGTTTTTT	CASSAQGLNTGELFF
TRBV15	13	-	TRBD1	TRBJ2-5	TGTGCCACCAGCTTGGACAGGGCCGAGACCCAGTACTTC	CATSLDRAETQYF
TRBV24-1	14	-	TRBD1	TRBJ2-7	TGTGCCACCAGTGATTCTGGGACAGGGGGCGAGCAGTACTTC	CATSDSGTGGEQYF
TRBV3-1/TRBV3-2	15	-	TRBD2	TRBJ2-7	TGTGCCAGCAGCCAGAGACTAGCGGGGGTCTACGAGCAGTACTTC	CASSQRLAGVYEQYF
TRBV6-5	15	many	TRBD1	TRBJ2-6	TGTGCCAGCAACCCGACAGGGGCTGGGGCCAACGTCCTGACTTTC	CASNPTGAGANVLTF
TRBV19	14	-	-	TRBJ2-7	TGTGCCAGTAGTATGGGAGAAAACTCCTACGAGCAGTACTTC	CASSMGENSYEQYF
TRBV12-3/TRBV12-4	13	-	-	TRBJ1-3	TGTGCCAGCAATAGATATACTGGAAACACCATATATTTT	CASNRYTGNTIYF
TRBV7-2	15	-	-	TRBJ2-7	TGTGCCAGCACCGCGAACGTGGGGGGAAACTACGAGCAGTACTTC	CASTANVGGNYEQYF
TRBV6-4	13	-	-	TRBJ2-3	TGTGCCAGCAGTCGTAGCAGTGCAGATACGCAGTATTTT	CASSRSSADTQYF
TRBV6-6	12	-	-	TRBJ1-2	TGTGCCAGCAGTTACGACCCGAGGGGCTACACCTTC	CASSYDPRGYTF
TRBV11-2	18	-	TRBD2	TRBJ2-3	TGTGCCAGCAGCCCCGTTCTGGGAGCGGGGGGGCCAACAGATACGCAGTATTTT	CASSPVLGAGGPTDTQYF
TRBV10-3	14	-	-	TRBJ2-5	TGTGCCATCAGTGAGTCCCCAAACCAAGAGACCCAGTACTTC	CAISESPNQETQYF
TRBV7-2	14	once	TRBD1	TRBJ2-2	TGTGCCAGCAGCTTGGACAGGGGGCCCGGGGAGCTGTTTTTT	CASSLDRGPGELFF
TRBV18	13	-	-	TRBJ1-1	TGTGCCAGCTTTAAACAGGAGAACACTGAAGCTTTCTTT	CASFKQENTEAFF
TRBV11-2	15	once	TRBD1	TRBJ1-1	TGTGCCAGCAGCTTTTCGGGACAGGAGAACACTGAAGCTTTCTTT	CASSFSGQENTEAFF
TRBV19	15	-	TRBD1	TRBJ2-7	TGTGCCAGTAGTGCTGGACAGGGAGGTACCTACGAGCAGTACTTC	CASSAGQGGTYEQYF
TRBV24-1	12	-	-	TRBJ2-1	TGTGCCACCAGTGATCCGGGATCTGAGCAGTTCTTC	CATSDPGSEQFF
TRBV19	19	-	TRBD1	TRBJ1-5	TGTGCCAGTAATGATAGGAGGACAGGGGGAGGCTTCGGTAATCAGCCCCAGCATTTT	CASNDRRTGGGFGNQPQHF
TRBV18	14	few	-	TRBJ2-1	TGTGCCAGCTCACCATGGCGGCGGGAAGATGAGCAGTTCTTC	CASSPWRREDEQFF
TRBV11-3	14	-	TRBD1	TRBJ1-1	TGTGCCAGCAGCACGGGGACAGGAGGCTCTGAAGCTTTCTTT	CASSTGTGGSEAFF
TRBV6-2/TRBV6-3	18	-	TRBD2	TRBJ2-2	TGTGCCAGCAGTCCCCGGGAGCGGGGGGGAACGAACACCGGGGAGCTGTTTTTT	CASSPRERGGTNTGELFF
TRBV7-6	15	-	TRBD2	TRBJ2-1	TGTGCCAGCAGCTTAATCGGCGGGGGATACAATGAGCAGTTCTTC	CASSLIGGGYNEQFF